These 22 T cell receptor beta chains share one sample of origin, sequenced in a study of OX40 agonist ivuxolimab in advanced cancers. TCRdb's copy holds only in-frame clones and misses some; the assay was immunoSEQ multiplex PCR. The table records over 20,000 clones, 70% to 90% of them present only once. The material sequenced was CD4+ or CD8+ T cells sorted from blood, taken in a trial of the OX40 agonist ivuxolimab. These receptors were collected from an adult with an advanced solid tumor such as melanoma, head and neck, liver or kidney cancer.

The chain couples TRBV18 to TRBJ1-5, with 10 nucleotides matching TRBD1. V was clipped by 6 bases and J by 5 bases; unmatched bases: 4. The CDR3 extends over 14 amino acids. CDR1 is KGHSH, CDR2 LQKENI, per germline. CDR3 loop: CASSLGQGDQPQHF. The CDR3 DNA sequence: TGTGCCAGCTCCCTTGGACAGGGGGATCAGCCCCAGCATTTT.

The chain recombines TRBV5-4 with TRBJ2-3, with 11 bases matching TRBD2. This CDR3 spans 15 amino acids. CDR1 SGHNT and CDR2 YYREEE come from the germline V gene (reference sequence). V gave up 4 bases and J gave up 4 bases; unmatched junction bases: 5. The CDR3 region has the DNA TGTGCCAGCAGCACCACTAGCGGGAGCGCAGATACGCAGTATTTT. Its protein is CASSTTSGSADTQYF. The variable domain in full, completed from reference TRBV5-4 and TRBJ2-3, reads ETGVTQSPTHLIKTRGQQVTLRCSSQSGHNTVSWYQQALGQGPQFIFQYYREEENGRGNFPPRFSGLQFPNYSSELNVNALELDDSALYLCASSTTSGSADTQYFGPGTRLTVL.

This clone was seen just once. The chain links TRBV5-1 to TRBJ2-5; unclear D gene. V was clipped by 2 bases and J by 1 base, with 9 bases between them. From germline, CDR1 is SGHRS and CDR2 YFSETQ. The CDR3 sequence is 14 residues long. CDR3 nucleotide sequence: TGCGCCAGCAGCTTTGTAGATTCCCAAGAGACCCAGTACTTC. Its translation: CASSFVDSQETQYF.

The chain recombines TRBV5-6 with TRBJ2-7; perhaps D is TRBD1 or TRBD2 (5 bases each). Trimming cost V 4 bases and J 5 bases, with 25 bases left between them. CDR3 size: 17 residues. Germline V CDR1 and CDR2: SGHDT, YYEEEE. CDR3: CASSPPAGTRKDHEQYF. The CDR3 DNA sequence: TGTGCCAGCAGCCCCCCCGCAGGGACGAGAAAGGACCACGAGCAGTACTTC.

In DNA form, the CDR3 reads TGTGCCACCAGCAGAGAGGGGGTCGGCGTGGGGTACGAGCAGTACTTC. It is translated as CATSREGVGVGYEQYF. The V gene is TRBV15, the J gene TRBJ2-7; TRBD1 or TRBD2 may be the D gene (5 bases each). From germline, CDR1 is LNHNV and CDR2 YYDKDF (reference sequence). This CDR3 has 16 amino acids. The V and J ends lost 0 bases and 4 bases respectively, with 16 bases between them.

This rearrangement joins TRBV5-1 to TRBJ2-1; D not resolved. The ends were cut back, 0 bases at V and 9 bases at J, with 13 bases in the middle. This CDR3 comprises 14 residues. The V gene's germline CDR1 is SGHRS and CDR2 YFSETQ. The chain's CDR3 is CASSLDGGGGEQFF. The CDR3 DNA sequence: TGCGCCAGCAGCTTGGATGGCGGCGGTGGTGAGCAGTTCTTC.

The V call is TRBV7-9, the J call TRBJ2-7; 9 nucleotides match TRBD1. V was pared by 3 bases and J by 2 bases, with 5 bases of the junction left unmatched. This CDR3 has 15 amino acids. From germline, CDR1 is SEHNR and CDR2 FQNEAQ (reference sequence). Written as DNA, the CDR3 is TGTGCCAGCAGCTTCCCGGGACAGGGTGCCTACGAGCAGTACTTC. Amino acid sequence: CASSFPGQGAYEQYF.

V gene TRBV2 combines with J gene TRBJ2-7, with a tentative D call TRBD1 (6 bases). CDR1 and CDR2 (germline): SNHLY, FYNNEI. V shed 4 bases and J shed 0 bases, with 13 bases lying between them. The CDR3 length is 15 residues. CDR3 sequence: CASSVSWTDSYEQYF. As DNA, the CDR3 is TGTGCCAGCAGTGTTTCGTGGACAGACTCCTACGAGCAGTACTTC.

In its sample, this clone was seen a few times. The V gene is TRBV5-1, the J gene TRBJ2-1; 13 bases align to TRBD2. With 4 bases clipped from V and 1 base from J, the junction kept 5 bases outside the gene matches. The CDR3 length is 17 residues. The germline CDR1 and CDR2 sequences are SGHRS and YFSETQ. The CDR3 protein is CASSPRTSGGSYNEQFF. CDR3 sequence (DNA): TGCGCCAGCAGCCCAAGGACTAGCGGGGGATCCTACAATGAGCAGTTCTTC.

This chain joins TRBV6-6 and TRBJ2-1, with D maybe TRBD1 (5 bases). CDR3 length: 15 amino acids. The germline CDR1 and CDR2 sequences are MNHNY and SVGAGI (reference sequence). V was clipped by 7 bases and J by 7 bases, with 20 bases between them. This CDR3 reads CASNRQKTIGNEQFF. The CDR3 region has the DNA TGTGCCAGCAACAGACAGAAAACAATTGGGAATGAGCAGTTCTTC.

This clone was recorded once. This chain joins TRBV5-4 and TRBJ2-3; TRBD2 matches 11 bases. In germline, CDR1 is SGHNT, CDR2 YYREEE (reference sequence). The CDR3 contains 18 residues. Losses at the gene ends were 4 bases for V and 1 base for J; bases not matched to a gene: 11. The CDR3, as DNA: TGTGCCAGCAGCATGTTGACTAGCGGGGACTCGGGCACAGATACGCAGTATTTT. Its protein product is CASSMLTSGDSGTDTQYF.

The rearrangement joins TRBV27 to TRBJ2-6; 9 bases are shared with TRBD1. The CDR3 has 18 residues. CDR1 is MNHEY, CDR2 SMNVEV, per germline (reference sequence). V shed 5 bases, J shed 1 base, and the junction held 9 bases outside the gene matches. Here the CDR3 reads CASSPRQGEWSGANVLTF. The CDR3 DNA is TGTGCCAGCAGTCCCCGACAGGGGGAATGGTCTGGGGCCAACGTCCTGACTTTC.

The V call is TRBV7-9, the J call TRBJ1-2, with D unresolved. The germline V gene encodes CDR1 SEHNR and CDR2 FQNEAQ (reference sequence). The CDR3 contains 13 residues. Trimming cost V 1 base and J 5 bases, with 8 bases left between them. The CDR3 DNA is TGTGCCAGCAGCTTAGAACCAGTTTATGGCTACACCTTC. This sequence encodes CASSLEPVYGYTF.

The chain uses TRBV4-2 and TRBJ2-3; D possibly corresponds to TRBD2 (6 bases). CDR1 is LGHNA, CDR2 YNFKEQ, per germline. V was pared by 5 bases and J by 2 bases, with 20 bases between. This CDR3 is built from 17 residues. The CDR3 sequence: CASSSRAPAGYTDTQYF. DNA for the CDR3: TGTGCCAGCAGCTCAAGAGCGCCGGCGGGGTACACAGATACGCAGTATTTT.

The chain is built from TRBV7-9 and TRBJ1-2; D uncertain. Germline CDR1 is SEHNR and CDR2 is FQNEAQ (reference sequence). V was pared by 1 base and J by 5 bases, with 5 bases between. This CDR3 contains 12 residues. CDR3 loop: CASSLEEYGYTF. CDR3 sequence (DNA): TGTGCCAGCAGCTTAGAAGAATATGGCTACACCTTC.

CDR3 sequence (DNA): TGCGCCAGCAGTGGGGGGCTAGCGGCAGATACGCAGTATTTT. It specifies CASSGGLAADTQYF. This chain uses TRBV5-1 with TRBJ2-3, with D perhaps TRBD2 (7 bases). Germline lookup yields CDR1 SGHRS and CDR2 YFSETQ. Between the trimmed V and J ends, which lost 5 bases and 4 bases, there was a span of 14 bases. The CDR3 sequence is 14 residues long. Together with reference TRBV5-1 and TRBJ2-3, the CDR3 gives the full variable domain: KAGVTQTPRYLIKTRGQQVTLSCSPISGHRSVSWYQQTPGQGLQFLFEYFSETQRNKGNFPGRFSGRQFSNSRSEMNVSTLELGDSALYLCASSGGLAADTQYFGPGTRLTVL.

This sequence joins TRBV7-9 and TRBJ1-1; D is possibly TRBD1 (5 bases). The V gene lost 4 bases and the J gene lost 8 bases, with 14 bases spanning the gap. The CDR3 is made up of 13 amino acids. CDR1 and CDR2 from the germline V gene are SEHNR and FQNEAQ (reference sequence). CDR3 nucleotides: TGTGCCAGCAGCTCCACAGGCCCTTTGGAAGCTTTCTTT. This sequence encodes CASSSTGPLEAFF.

This chain uses TRBV14 with TRBJ2-7, with D unresolved. V shed 0 bases and J shed 0 bases, with 9 bases lying between them. The CDR3 sequence is 15 residues long. CDR1 and CDR2 (germline): SGHDN, FVKESK. The CDR3 loop is CASSQDVGFSYEQYF. The CDR3 DNA sequence: TGTGCCAGCAGCCAAGATGTCGGTTTCTCCTACGAGCAGTACTTC.

The V and J genes are TRBV25-1 and TRBJ2-3; tentative D call: TRBD1 (6 bases). The V gene's germline CDR1 is MGHDK and CDR2 SYGVNS. The CDR3 has 13 residues. V lost 4 bases and J 6 bases, leaving 11 bases between the germline ends. In nucleotides, the CDR3 is TGTGCCAGCAGTGTAATTCAGGGGGATACGCAGTATTTT. Protein product: CASSVIQGDTQYF. Full variable domain (rest looked up from reference TRBV25-1 and TRBJ2-3): EADIYQTPRYLVIGTGKKITLECSQTMGHDKMYWYQQDPGMELHLIHYSYGVNSTEKGDLSSESTVSRIRTEHFPLTLESARPSHTSQYLCASSVIQGDTQYFGPGTRLTVL.

V and J are TRBV5-1 and TRBJ2-2, with 10 bases that match TRBD1. Unmatched junction bases numbered 10, after V lost 5 bases and J lost 3 bases. There are 17 residues in the CDR3. Per germline, CDR1 SGHRS and CDR2 YFSETQ. CDR3 sequence: CASSFDGQGGYTGELFF. In DNA form, the CDR3 reads TGCGCCAGCAGTTTCGACGGACAGGGGGGTTACACCGGGGAGCTGTTTTTT.

In its sample, this clone was seen once. This rearrangement joins TRBV10-3 to TRBJ2-1; D is unresolved. This CDR3 has 12 residues. The germline CDR1 and CDR2 sequences are ENHRY and SYGVKD. V lost 8 bases and J 12 bases, leaving 17 bases between the germline ends. In nucleotides, the CDR3 is TGTGCCATCGGCATACTCCTAAGATGGCAGTTCTTC. Its protein product is CAIGILLRWQFF.

This clone was counted a few times. CDR3 sequence reads: CASSLVGQRNQPQHF. The CDR3 DNA is TGTGCCAGCAGCTTAGTGGGCCAGCGCAATCAGCCCCAGCATTTT. The chain combines TRBV7-2 with TRBJ1-5; unclear D gene. V was shortened by 1 base and J by 2 bases, with 9 bases between the two germline ends. From germline, CDR1 is SGHTA and CDR2 FQGNSA. The CDR3 loop spans 15 amino acids.